This T cell receptor beta chain was found in a study of blood T cell repertoires in COVID-19. Looking at the study overall: The United States, Italy and Spain were the sources of the acute and convalescent COVID-19 samples. T cells, B-cell-depleted T cells, or PBMCs supplied cDNA or gDNA.

Per the study methods: The authors estimated nucleated cell counts from reference gene primer amplification. The data were produced by immunoSEQ multiplex PCR, yet TCRdb's version contains in-frame clones alone and is incomplete. D and trimming come from the DNA, and the V and J calls and clone size come from that table. Of about 210,000 clones in the sample, 84% were seen once. The trim removed 3 bases at V and 4 bases at J, leaving 11 bases unmatched. Germline V gives CDR1 LNHDA, CDR2 SQIVND (reference sequence). The length of the CDR3 is 17 residues. This sequence joins TRBV19 and TRBJ1-1; 10 bases are a match to TRBD1. What was sequenced was peripheral blood. This clonotype originated in a woman aged 50 to 60 with active or convalescent COVID-19. The CDR3 protein is CASSIRDRGPRTTEAFF. The CDR3 nucleotides are TGTGCCAGTAGTATCCGGGACAGGGGCCCGCGGACCACTGAAGCTTTCTTT.